Detailed here is one T cell receptor (beta chain). The antigen is unknown. The assay that was used to sequence DNA from cultured CD4+ T cells was the Oncomine TCR Beta short-read assay. From CD4+ T cells that had been cultured, genomic DNA was extracted. MiXCR, applied by TCRdb to the PCR reads, yields one record per CDR3 protein. The sample records about 18,000 distinct CDR3 sequences, approximately 48% being singletons. This specimen comes from a study of vaccination and CD4 T cells after COVID-19. Time point defined: late sampling 161 to 241 days after vaccination in a few convalescent patients. Treatment of the sample: roughly ten-day PBMC culture with coronavirus spike peptide pools or control peptides (ViraFEST assay). Each of days 3 and 7 saw half the medium replaced by fresh IL-2 medium. The sequences come from CD4+ T cells from blood, cultured in vitro, collected about 7 months after SARS-CoV-2 vaccination. This clonotype originated in a human donor who had recovered from COVID-19.

For the CDR3, the DNA is TGTGCCAGCAGTTACTCGTGGGGGGGAGTCGGCTATGGCTACACCTTC. Residues: CASSYSWGGVGYGYTF. The V gene is TRBV6-2 or TRBV6-3, the J gene TRBJ1-2; TRBD1 is a possible D gene (5 bases). V was pared by 0 bases and J by 4 bases, with 15 bases between. The CDR3 has 16 amino acids. Looked up from germline, CDR1 is MNHEY and CDR2 is SVGEGT.